This TCR beta chain was recorded in a study of shared clonotypes between healthy human individuals. Study at large: For every donor, three CD4 naive, three CD4 memory, two CD8 naive and one CD8 memory plates were used.

Germline assignment: CDR1 SGHVS and CDR2 FQNEAQ. The CDR3 runs 14 residues. The V segment lost 7 bases and the J segment 0 bases; nucleotides outside the gene matches: 3. This table comes from immunoSEQ multiplex PCR, and its TCRdb copy is limited to in-frame clones, with some not included. The sample yields around 1,900,000 clones, roughly 93% seen once. Terminally differentiated effector memory CD45RA+ cells were left out of the naive CD8 fraction, which was CD45RO-negative and positively selected for CCR7. The sequencing input was naive CD8+ T cells from PBMCs. The TCR comes from a man aged 18-30 years in good health. Some clones in this sample may be carry-over from other donors' samples. This rearrangement joins TRBV7-8 to TRBJ2-7; the match to TRBD1 covers 10 bases. The CDR3 protein is CASIRDRGSYEQYF. CDR3 bases: TGTGCCAGCATCCGGGACAGGGGCTCCTACGAGCAGTACTTC. The complete variable domain, with remaining parts taken from reference TRBV7-8 and TRBJ2-7, reads GAGVSQSPRYKVAKRGQDVALRCDPISGHVSLFWYQQALGQGPEFLTYFQNEAQLDKSGLPSDRFFAERPEGSVSTLKIQRTQQEDSAVYLCASIRDRGSYEQYFGPGTRLTVT.